The subject of this entry is one T cell receptor beta chain. This clone was detected a few times. Its antigen remains undetermined. Base qualities are not provided; no much larger clone lies one nucleotide away. V is cut back by 4 bases and J by 1 base, with 5 bases in the junction unmatched. Measured from the cysteine to the phenylalanine, the CDR3 is 14 residues long. Just the 42-base CDR3 DNA is kept, in frame starting at base 1. The CDR1 and CDR2 encoded by the germline V gene (reference sequence) are SGHKS and YYEKEE. TCRbeta CDR3 regions were amplified from genomic DNA by means of the immunoSEQ Assay, a bias-controlled multiplex PCR. The study's own analysis went as follows. Within the assay, amplification of reference gene primers was used to estimate how many nucleated cells each sample contained. To quantify the absolute abundance of each unique TCRbeta CDR3 rearrangement, sequence reads were collapsed and filtered. For each sample, productive Simpson clonality was calculated as the square root of Simpson's diversity index across productive rearrangements. In TCRdb, the immuneACCESS table is reduced to in-frame sequences with V and J assigned. These tables do not hold every clone; where another copy was compared, an unresolved V gene accounts for under half, and the others remain unexplained. That table furnishes V, J and clone size, whereas the DNA furnished D and trimming. For this sample the table gives about 99,000 clones, of which about four fifths were detected only once. The ten largest clones capture around 5% of the sample.

One collaborating source in Seattle enrolled patients while the patients were actively infected and followed the patients over time throughout the course of disease. The collaborating institutions used their own protocols to collect whole blood in K2EDTA tubes. For TCRbeta analysis, collaborators shipped samples as frozen whole blood, isolated PBMCs, or DNA extracted from either of those sample types. This sample was taken from a study of blood T cell repertoires in COVID-19 (dated by TCRdb to the early 2020s). Background on the whole study: Samples from collaborators originated in the United States, Italy and Spain and spanned both the acute and convalescent phases of COVID-19. The repertoires were released in a freely available public database intended as a resource for research on the immune response to SARS-CoV-2. The prospective study material was composed of cDNA or gDNA derived from T cells, B-cell-depleted T cells, or PBMCs. The samples were drawn from the first 160 participants of the ongoing ImmuneRACE study and from under 1,500 subjects provided by 6 global collaborators. Subjects who had been exposed to COVID-19, were actively infected with it, or had recovered from it provided the deeply sampled blood TCRbeta repertoires that made up the dataset. The sample metadata nearly always contained a de-identified subject ID, COVID-19 status, age in years and sex. Where HLA class I and class II types were available, the types were taken from metadata supplied by the sample provider, not from assay-based typing.

General findings and caveats noted by the study authors: Clinical and demographic metadata were provided uncurated, with the amount varying by source and participant.

The specimen sequenced was peripheral blood. The TCR was taken from an older man with COVID-19, enrolled during active disease. The rearranged segments are TRBV5-5 and TRBJ2-7; 7 middle bases align to TRBD1. DNA sequence: TGTGCCAGCAGCCGGGACAGTACTTCCTACGAGCAGTACTTC. This is translated as CASSRDSTSYEQYF.